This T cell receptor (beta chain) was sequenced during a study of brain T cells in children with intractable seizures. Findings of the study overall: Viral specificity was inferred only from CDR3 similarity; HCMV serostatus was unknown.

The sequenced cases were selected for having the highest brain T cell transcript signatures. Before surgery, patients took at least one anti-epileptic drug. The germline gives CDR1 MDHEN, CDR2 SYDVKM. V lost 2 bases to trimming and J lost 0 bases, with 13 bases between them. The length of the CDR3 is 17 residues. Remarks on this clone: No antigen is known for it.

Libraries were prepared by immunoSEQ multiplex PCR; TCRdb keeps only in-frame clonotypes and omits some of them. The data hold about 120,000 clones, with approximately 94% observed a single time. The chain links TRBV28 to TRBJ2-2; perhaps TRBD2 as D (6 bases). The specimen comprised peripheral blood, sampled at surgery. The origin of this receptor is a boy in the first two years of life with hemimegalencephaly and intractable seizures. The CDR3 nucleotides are TGTGCCAGCAGTTTAAATCCACTAGCCCCGAACACCGGGGAGCTGTTTTTT. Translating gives CASSLNPLAPNTGELFF.